This is a list of T cell receptor beta chains from one sample in a study of shared clonotypes between healthy human individuals. Assay: immunoSEQ multiplex PCR; the TCRdb copy retains only in-frame clones and omits some. This table has about 2,200,000 clones, approximately 94% appearing once. Sequencing used naive CD8+ T cells from PBMCs. The receptor set was obtained from a young man in good health. Some clones in this sample may be carry-over from other donors' samples. Each CDR3 is given with its conserved first and last residue. Fields, in order: CDR3 length, D gene, V gene, J gene, clone size, CDR3 DNA, CDR3 protein. A D gene is named only where the DNA matches it firmly. Rows give clone size only sometimes, using once, few, many, or a class for an expanded clone.

13	-	TRBV30	TRBJ2-7	-	TGTGCCTGGATAACCTATGACTCCTACGAGCAGTACTTC	CAWITYDSYEQYF
17	-	TRBV4-3	TRBJ2-7	-	TGCGCCAGCAGCCAAGAAGGGGAGGGACAGAGACTCTACGAGCAGTACTTC	CASSQEGEGQRLYEQYF
16	-	TRBV19	TRBJ2-2	-	TGTGCCAGTAGTATAGAGCCAGGTTCAGCCACCGGGGAGCTGTTTTTT	CASSIEPGSATGELFF
12	-	TRBV5-6	TRBJ1-2	once	TGTGCCAGCAGCACCGCAGGATATGGCTACACCTTC	CASSTAGYGYTF
15	TRBD2	TRBV15	TRBJ2-1	-	TGTGCCACCAGCAGAGCCTCGGGACTAGCTGATGAGCAGTTCTTC	CATSRASGLADEQFF
19	TRBD2	TRBV11-2	TRBJ2-7	-	TGTGCCAGCAGCTTAAACCCTTCTGTACACGGGAGGGCCCATTACGAGCAGTACTTC	CASSLNPSVHGRAHYEQYF
13	-	TRBV29-1	TRBJ1-2	-	TGCAGCGTCCCTCGAGGGGGTATCTATGGCTACACCTTC	CSVPRGGIYGYTF
19	TRBD1	TRBV7-2	TRBJ1-1	once	TGTGCCAGCAGCCTAGAGTGGATTGCAGGGGGCGGAAAGAACACTGAAGCTTTCTTT	CASSLEWIAGGGKNTEAFF
15	-	TRBV7-2	TRBJ1-3	once	TGTGCCAGCAGCTTAAGGCCGGGGCGTGGAAACACCATATATTTT	CASSLRPGRGNTIYF
12	-	TRBV28	TRBJ2-5	-	TGTGCCAGCTGGGGGGAGCGGGAGACCCAGTACTTC	CASWGERETQYF
16	-	TRBV27	TRBJ1-1	once	TGTGCCAGCAGTTTATCGAGGAGGGGCACAGACACTGAAGCTTTCTTT	CASSLSRRGTDTEAFF
12	-	TRBV27	TRBJ2-1	-	TGTGCCAGCAGTTTGAGGTACAATGAGCAGTTCTTC	CASSLRYNEQFF
18	-	TRBV6-1	TRBJ2-2	-	TGTGCCAGCAGTGAACCCCGGCGGGGGCTAGCGGACACCGGGGAGCTGTTTTTT	CASSEPRRGLADTGELFF
14	-	TRBV7-8	TRBJ2-7	-	TGTGCCAGCAGCTATCTCAGCGGATTCTACGAGCAGTACTTC	CASSYLSGFYEQYF
12	-	TRBV5-4	TRBJ2-4	-	TGTGCCAGCAGGGGGGACGGAAACATTCAGTACTTC	CASRGDGNIQYF
14	TRBD2	TRBV19	TRBJ2-1	once	TGTGCCAGTAGATCGAGGACTAGTGCTTCTGAGCAGTTCTTC	CASRSRTSASEQFF
15	-	TRBV7-8	TRBJ1-1	-	TGTGCCAGCAGCTTAGATGGCACCTTGAACACTGAAGCTTTCTTT	CASSLDGTLNTEAFF
15	-	TRBV9	TRBJ2-2	-	TGTGCCAGCAGCGTAGAGCCGGCCAACACCGGGGAGCTGTTTTTT	CASSVEPANTGELFF
15	-	TRBV7-9	TRBJ1-4	-	TGTGCCAGCAGCCCCGGGGCGGCAACTAATGAAAAACTGTTTTTT	CASSPGAATNEKLFF
13	-	TRBV28	TRBJ2-1	-	TGTGCCAGCAGTCCCCATCAGGGGCGTGAGCAGTTCTTC	CASSPHQGREQFF
13	-	TRBV5-6	TRBJ2-7	-	TGTGCCAGCAGCTTTGGTTCCTCCTACGAGCAGTACTTC	CASSFGSSYEQYF
14	-	TRBV5-1	TRBJ1-1	-	TGCGCCAGCAGCTTGGTGGGCAGAAACACTGAAGCTTTCTTT	CASSLVGRNTEAFF
13	-	TRBV6-6	TRBJ1-1	few	TGTGCCAGCACCCATTTGGGGTTAACTGAAGCTTTCTTT	CASTHLGLTEAFF
16	TRBD2	TRBV10-1	TRBJ2-7	-	TGCGCCAGCAGTGAGCTGACTAGCGGGAGCGCCTACGAGCAGTACTTC	CASSELTSGSAYEQYF
12	-	TRBV7-9	TRBJ2-7	-	TGTGCCAGCAGCGCAAGACCCTACGAGCAGTACTTC	CASSARPYEQYF
15	TRBD2	TRBV4-1	TRBJ2-5	-	TGCGCCAGCAGCCAAGGTTCAGCTAGCGGAGAGACCCAGTACTTC	CASSQGSASGETQYF
12	TRBD2	TRBV19	TRBJ2-7	-	TGTGCCAGTTCCCATAGCGGGTACGAGCAGTACTTC	CASSHSGYEQYF
14	TRBD2	TRBV4-1	TRBJ2-7	-	TGCGCCAGCAGCTTCACTAGCGGGAGTGGCGAGCAGTACTTC	CASSFTSGSGEQYF
18	TRBD2	TRBV11-3	TRBJ2-1	-	TGTGCCAGCAGCGCCGGGACTAGCGGGAGGACCCTCTACAATGAGCAGTTCTTC	CASSAGTSGRTLYNEQFF
16	-	TRBV7-8	TRBJ2-1	-	TGTGCCAGCAGCTACGGACCCAAAGGTTCCTACAATGAGCAGTTCTTC	CASSYGPKGSYNEQFF